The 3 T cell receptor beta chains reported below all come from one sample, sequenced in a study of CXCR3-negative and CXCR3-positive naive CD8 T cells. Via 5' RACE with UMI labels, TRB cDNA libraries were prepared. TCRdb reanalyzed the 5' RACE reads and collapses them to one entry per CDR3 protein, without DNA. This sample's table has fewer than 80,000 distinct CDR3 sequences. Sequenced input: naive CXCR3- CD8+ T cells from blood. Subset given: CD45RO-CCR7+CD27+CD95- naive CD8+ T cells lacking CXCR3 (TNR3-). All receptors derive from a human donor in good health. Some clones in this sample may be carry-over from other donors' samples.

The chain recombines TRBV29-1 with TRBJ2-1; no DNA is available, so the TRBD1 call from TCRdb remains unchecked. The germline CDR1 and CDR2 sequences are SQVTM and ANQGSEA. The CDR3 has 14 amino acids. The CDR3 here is CSVRPGGWYNEQFF.

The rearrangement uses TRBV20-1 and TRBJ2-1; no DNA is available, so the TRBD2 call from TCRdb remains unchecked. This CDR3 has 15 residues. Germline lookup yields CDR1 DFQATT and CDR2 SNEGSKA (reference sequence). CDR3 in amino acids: CSAPAWASGYNEQFF.

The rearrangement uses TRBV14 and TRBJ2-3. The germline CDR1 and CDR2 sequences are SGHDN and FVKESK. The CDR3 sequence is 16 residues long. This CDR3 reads CASSQGLWARADTQYF.